This T cell receptor (beta chain) derives from a study of cytomegalovirus exposure and HLA in healthy donors (dated by TCRdb to 2016 to 2017). Context from the whole study: An earlier analysis of some 550 of the donors reported about 250 Gb of sequence data and around 110 million unique TCR beta sequences from 150 million to 200 million T cells. An early release covering some 640 HLA-typed donors comprised approximately 290 gigabases of sequencing data and tens of millions of unique TCR sequences. Of the 350 to 450 genotyped donors, about 80% fell in the genetic ancestry cluster associated with self-reported Caucasian donors. The study aimed to test whether signatures of past pathogen exposure could be identified by cataloging public T cell receptors. Using immunosequencing, the study profiled T cell repertoires from 640 or so subjects and related those repertoires to cytomegalovirus serostatus. A separate validation cohort of more than 100 different subjects was used in addition to the roughly 670-subject first cohort. To predict cytomegalovirus infection status, the study brought together high-throughput TCR immunosequencing, statistical association of individual TCRs with disease status, and machine learning. A later analysis re-analyzed previously published TCR beta repertoires from approximately 700 donors and added high-resolution HLA genotyping to study TCR occurrence patterns. Rather than drawing on any new phenotypic data, the later analysis identified candidate immune exposures from TCR beta sequences and the way those sequences occurred across donors. To decide whether each TCR beta V gene segment behaved as functional or pseudogenic, an earlier analysis of some 600 of the donors relied on high-throughput TCR beta sequencing. Donor age, sex, ethnicity and CMV serostatus were collected together with the repertoire data. In a later genetic analysis, genome-wide SNP genotypes for about three fifths of the roughly 670 donors were used, and that subset was treated as a discovery cohort. All discovery cohort repertoires had been generated on a single sequencing platform. HLA typing included class I and class II loci at four-digit resolution. Typing coverage varied by locus: roughly 620-630 donors for A, B, C, DRB1 and DQB1; approximately 500 for DQA1; more than 600 for DPA1; approximately 470 for DPB1. Because of strong linkage in the cohort, roughly five DR-DQ haplotypes were treated as single units for association and clustering. Across roughly 420 genotyped donors of the cohort, an average of roughly 250,000 unique TCR beta nucleotide sequences per donor were sequenced, and about a sixth of those sequences were non-productive. Results the study describes overall, beyond this receptor: The study gave a list of 150 to 200 TCR beta chains associated with cytomegalovirus. CMV serostatus was the only immune exposure information available for the cohort. The 87-base-pair reads could not distinguish some IMGT-functional V segments, including TRBV6-2 and TRBV6-3, so those segments were excluded. Assigning TCR associations to individual alleles was difficult when HLA alleles, especially DR and DQ, strongly co-occurred. The classifier was reported to diagnose cytomegalovirus status with high specificity and sensitivity in both the original and validation cohorts. A group of highly shared sequence variants was considered likely to be a technical artifact of the sequencing pipeline. In vitro tests confirmed that a few of the cytomegalovirus-associated TCR beta chains recognize cytomegalovirus antigens. Most TCR sequences were observed very rarely across donors, whereas some public TCRs were present in many individuals. The presence/absence analyses assumed that sequencing depth was roughly uniform across donors, and that assumption may not be true. Seventeen rarely observed V segments, including chromosome 9 orphons, were excluded from the earlier analysis of almost 600 of the donors because counts were too low. According to a later analysis, most CMV-associated TCR beta chains appeared to be HLA-restricted, and the HLA associations seemed to be driven largely by CMV exposure. Only TCR beta chains were sequenced in this cohort, and the absence of alpha or paired-chain data limited detectable features. A further reported finding was that TCR beta sequences accurately predicted the HLA-A and HLA-B alleles for most subjects in the first cohort. V-gene and J-gene trimming of TCR beta chains was associated with a missense DCLRE1C variant in a later genetic analysis, and the association was replicated in an independent cohort. An earlier analysis of 587 of the donors showed that most TCR beta V segments appeared in productive rearrangements either about 87% or about 30% of the time, which broadly matched IMGT annotations. The authors suggested that the approach could potentially be extended to other disease states and immunological phenotypes. A later analysis found that HLA-associated TCR beta chains were more clonally expanded and had lower generation probabilities than equally common non-associated chains. According to a later analysis, parvovirus B19, influenza, CMV and Epstein-Barr virus appeared linked to several top co-occurrence clusters. In a later analysis, the rate of TCR association differed among HLA loci, with DRB1 alleles having the most associated TCRs and HLA-C alleles having the fewest. In a later analysis, around 15,000 TCR beta sequences were associated with specific HLA alleles at a false discovery rate of 0.05. A later genetic analysis reported fewer N-insertions in productive TCRs among donors in an Asian-associated ancestry cluster than the roughly 700-donor mean. HLA typing was unavailable for some donors at each locus, so association tests used only the typed subset. Correlated functional status among segregating V segments might be attributable to linkage disequilibrium, but an unknown experimental factor could not be ruled out.

With regard to this clone: This receptor's antigen is unknown.

The cohort comprised 710 or so healthy bone marrow donors. At the time of sampling, every cohort member was nominally healthy, though immune exposures that went unrecorded were likely present. The donor tested CMV seronegative and was one of the 352 seronegative cohort members. A peripheral blood sample was provided by each donor, and peripheral blood mononuclear cells were used for TCR beta sequencing. Genomic DNA was extracted from the blood cell samples with the Qiagen DNeasy Blood Extraction Kit. The V and J ends are trimmed by 0 bases and 1 base, leaving 11 bases between them. The germline V gene encodes CDR1 ENHRY and CDR2 SYGVKD. The CDR3 contains 16 residues, cysteine and phenylalanine counted. The read is trimmed to its CDR3 DNA, 48 bases read in frame from base 1. Library preparation was by the immunoSEQ multiplex PCR assay. For the multiplex PCR, a mixture combining 60 forward primers for TCR Vbeta segments and 13 reverse primers for TCR Jbeta segments was used. A multiplex PCR assay on genomic DNA amplified the CDR3 region of rearranged TCR beta genes. Amplified TCR beta libraries were sequenced as 87-base-pair reads on the Illumina HiSeq System. Per the authors' processing: In a later analysis, tens of millions of unique TCR beta chains were counted across the 690 or so repertoires, and roughly 10 million of these chains were shared by at least two donors. Raw reads were error-corrected and collapsed into unique sequences with a nearest-neighbor algorithm that merged closely related sequences to remove PCR and sequencing errors. CDR3 sequences were aligned to IMGT reference sequences to assign V, D and J gene segments. For a sequence to be retained, a match of at least six nucleotides to both a V gene segment and a J gene segment was required. A rearrangement was called productive if the CDR3 had no stop codons and remained in frame with V and J, and every other rearrangement was called non-productive. Following IMGT convention, CDR3 was defined as the stretch from the second conserved V-encoded cysteine to the conserved J-encoded phenylalanine. In an earlier analysis of more than 550 of the donors, sequences lacking an unambiguous match to a single V gene segment were excluded. In an earlier analysis of 587 of the donors, V segments were called functional above 56.7% productive rearrangements and were called segregating when the between-donor standard deviation exceeded 5%. A statistical classification framework was built to diagnose cytomegalovirus status from the catalog of TCR beta chain sequences. In a later analysis, V and J genes were assigned by comparing TCR nucleotide sequences against IMGT/GENE-DB human TR gene sequences. A later analysis assigned CDR3 sequences and most-parsimonious VDJ recombination scenarios with the TCRdist pipeline. In a later analysis, each TCR beta chain was defined by its CDR3 amino acid sequence together with its V-gene family, and reads lacking a unique V-gene family were excluded. A later analysis removed 592 highly shared, low-generation-probability nucleotide sequences to deal with suspected cross-contamination and a sequencing artifact. A later analysis calculated a clonal expansion index for each public chain from normalized within-repertoire ranks of inferred template counts. In a later analysis, generation probabilities were computed using a VDJ recombination model fitted to out-of-frame rearrangements, and the results were checked against IGoR. A later analysis scored TCR-TCR, TCR-HLA and TCR-CMV co-occurrence with hypergeometric tests, applying a repertoire-size bias correction to TCR pairs. In a later analysis, false discovery rates were estimated by permuting HLA or CMV assignments 20 times. In a later analysis, co-occurring TCRs were grouped with DBSCAN, and TCRdist sequence similarity was added when clustering was performed within HLA-allele-positive subsets. Repertoires with fewer than 30,000 or more than 120,000 public chains were left out of co-occurrence clustering, as were about 5 repertoires with anomalous nucleotide sharing. In its TCRdb copy, this immuneACCESS table keeps in-frame sequences only and misses some clones. Where compared with another copy, unresolved V genes explain less than half of these, and the others have no known cause. The DNA gave D and trimming, while V, J and clone size come from that table. The sample's table covers about 140,000 clones. Together, the top ten hold 2% to 2.5% of the sample.

The sample comprised PBMCs. The sequence joins TRBV10-3 to TRBJ2-3, with a tentative D gene TRBD2 over 7 matching bases. The TCR comes from a young woman in good health and CMV-seronegative. At the DNA level, the sequence is TGTGCCATCAGTGAGTCGAAGGGGGGGCGCACAGATACGCAGTATTTT. Its translation is CAISESKGGRTDTQYF.